Following are 29 T cell receptor beta chains from one sample sequenced in a study of cytomegalovirus exposure and HLA in healthy donors. 60 Vbeta and 13 Jbeta primers were used in PCR. Assay: immunoSEQ multiplex PCR; the TCRdb copy retains only in-frame clones and omits some. In the table there are about 120,000 clones, more than 75% of which are singletons. Specimen: PBMCs. The receptors were gathered from a woman aged 40-49 years in good health and CMV-seropositive.

J is TRBJ2-1 and V is TRBV7-2, with TRBD2 identical over 13 bases. Trimming at V came to 5 bases and at J to 5 bases, leaving 6 bases not matched to a gene. Germline assignment: CDR1 SGHTA and CDR2 FQGNSA. The CDR3 has 16 residues. CDR3 bases: TGTGCCAGCAGCCCATCTACTAGCGGGGGGGACAATGAGCAGTTCTTC. Translated: CASSPSTSGGDNEQFF.

This chain connects TRBV18 to TRBJ2-7; 7 bases are a match to TRBD2. The V gene's germline CDR1 is KGHSH and CDR2 LQKENI. The J segment lost 7 bases and the V segment lost 0 bases, leaving 12 bases of the junction unmatched. This CDR3 has 16 amino acids. The CDR3 region is CASSPPTGGRLLEQYF. CDR3 sequence (DNA): TGTGCCAGCTCACCACCGACGGGGGGTCGGTTATTGGAGCAGTACTTC.

This clone was picked up one time. The V and J genes are TRBV5-1 and TRBJ2-7; D is perhaps TRBD2 (6 bases). V was pared by 0 bases and J by 9 bases, with 19 bases between. This CDR3 is built from 15 residues. CDR1 and CDR2 from the germline V gene are SGHRS and YFSETQ. DNA of the CDR3: TGCGCCAGCAGCTTGGCCTCAGGACTAAACTCGGTGCAGTACTTC. Protein product: CASSLASGLNSVQYF. Full variable domain (rest looked up from reference TRBV5-1 and TRBJ2-7): KAGVTQTPRYLIKTRGQQVTLSCSPISGHRSVSWYQQTPGQGLQFLFEYFSETQRNKGNFPGRFSGRQFSNSRSEMNVSTLELGDSALYLCASSLASGLNSVQYFGPGTRLTVT.

CDR3 sequence reads: CASRPRTSGGDTQYF. CDR3 in DNA: TGTGCCAGCAGACCTAGGACTAGCGGGGGAGATACGCAGTATTTT. The rearrangement uses TRBV2 and TRBJ2-3; 13 bases line up with TRBD2. This CDR3 contains 15 residues. CDR1 and CDR2 (germline): SNHLY, FYNNEI. J gave up 5 bases and V 6 bases, and 5 bases lay outside the gene matches.

The chain combines TRBV28 with TRBJ2-1, with 12 bases identical to TRBD1. Losses at the gene ends were 7 bases for V and 0 bases for J; bases not matched to a gene: 19. Per germline, CDR1 MDHEN and CDR2 SYDVKM. The CDR3 extends over 21 amino acids. The DNA of the CDR3 is TGTGCCAGCAATTCCTTAGGTCCGGGACAGGGGGCTTATAGCTCCTACAATGAGCAGTTCTTC. The encoded protein is CASNSLGPGQGAYSSYNEQFF.

The J gene is TRBJ2-1, the V gene TRBV6-5, with 10 bases that match TRBD1. V dropped 5 bases and J dropped 3; count of bases not matched to a gene: 4. The CDR3 loop spans 15 amino acids. CDR1 is MNHEY, CDR2 SVGAGI, per germline. The CDR3 sequence is CASSIGQGGYNEQFF. In DNA form, the CDR3 reads TGTGCCAGCAGTATCGGACAGGGGGGCTACAATGAGCAGTTCTTC.

The chain's CDR3 is CASSSGTGVPNEQFF. For the CDR3, the DNA is TGTGCCAGCTCGTCGGGGACAGGCGTCCCCAATGAGCAGTTCTTC. This rearrangement joins TRBV18 to TRBJ2-1; 8 bases fit TRBD1. Germline CDR1 reads KGHSH; CDR2 reads LQKENI. V lost 6 bases, J lost 6 bases, and 10 bases stayed unmatched. CDR3 length: 15 amino acids.

This clone was found a few times. CDR3 in DNA: TGTGCCTGGAGTGTCGCGGGAGGGGGACGATATCAGCCCCAGCATTTT. As protein: CAWSVAGGGRYQPQHF. The chain links TRBV30 to TRBJ1-5, with D possibly TRBD1 on 6 matching bases. This CDR3 comprises 16 residues. CDR1 is GTSNPN and CDR2 is SVGIG in the germline V gene (reference sequence). With 0 bases removed from V and 5 bases from J, the gap between germline ends came to 17 bases.

V is TRBV5-1 and J is TRBJ2-5; TRBD2 matches at 14 bases. The junction had 5 bases not matched to a gene; V was cut back by 4 bases and J by 3 bases. The CDR3 length is 16 residues. Per germline, CDR1 SGHRS and CDR2 YFSETQ. The CDR3 reads CASSPGTSGGEETQYF. In DNA form, the CDR3 reads TGCGCCAGCAGCCCCGGGACTAGCGGGGGAGAAGAGACCCAGTACTTC.

The chain uses TRBV12-5 and TRBJ1-5; D is perhaps TRBD1 (5 bases). The V gene lost 4 bases and the J gene lost 4 bases, with 8 bases spanning the gap. Germline V gives CDR1 LGHNT, CDR2 FRNRAP. The CDR3 covers 13 residues. CDR3 coding DNA: TGTGCTAGTGGTTGGGGGGGGAATCAGCCCCAGCATTTT. Its protein product is CASGWGGNQPQHF.

V is TRBV5-1 and J is TRBJ2-2; 7 nucleotides line up with TRBD2. V lost 2 bases and J lost 6; bases outside the gene matches: 7. Germline values: CDR1 SGHRS, CDR2 YFSETQ. The CDR3 totals 15 residues. The CDR3 DNA follows: TGCGCCAGCAGCTTTATCCTTGCGGGGGCCGGGGAGCTGTTTTTT. This encodes CASSFILAGAGELFF.

The chain recombines TRBV30 with TRBJ2-3; 7 nucleotides agree with TRBD2. Trimming removed 1 base from V and 5 bases from J; junction bases left unmatched: 3. Germline V gene lookup returns CDR1 GTSNPN and CDR2 SVGIG (reference sequence). The CDR3 has 13 residues. As DNA, the CDR3 is TGTGCCTGGAGTGCGGGGGAGGGAGATACGCAGTATTTT. Its translation: CAWSAGEGDTQYF.

Points on this clone: At one boundary the junction diverges from the germline segment, which might be a read error. The rearrangement links TRBV27 to TRBJ1-1, with 8 bases lining up with TRBD1. This CDR3 spans 13 amino acids. CDR1 and CDR2 from the germline V gene are MNHEY and SMNVEV (reference sequence). CDR3 sequence reads: CASRQTGVFGSVF. The CDR3 bases are TGTGCCAGCCGGCAGACAGGGGTTTTTGGTTCGGTCTTT.

DNA for the CDR3: TGTGCCAGCAGCTTAGGGGTAGCGGGCTCACAAGAGACCCAGTACTTC. Amino acids: CASSLGVAGSQETQYF. The V gene is TRBV13, the J gene TRBJ2-5; 7 bases line up with TRBD2. Germline values: CDR1 PRHDT, CDR2 FYEKMQ (reference sequence). The trim removed 0 bases at V and 2 bases at J, leaving 6 bases unmatched. The CDR3 sequence is 16 residues long.

The chain is built from TRBV27 and TRBJ2-7; 8 nucleotides line up with TRBD1. After removal of 7 bases from V and 4 bases from J, the junction contained 6 bases not matched to a gene. Germline CDR1 reads MNHEY; CDR2 reads SMNVEV (reference sequence). This CDR3 has 13 residues. The CDR3 reads CASNSRGPYEQYF. The CDR3 DNA follows: TGTGCCAGCAATTCCAGGGGGCCGTACGAGCAGTACTTC.

The chain has TRBV4-2 and TRBJ2-4; 7 nucleotides match TRBD1. CDR3 length: 16 residues. Trimming removed 2 bases from V and 7 bases from J; junction bases left unmatched: 11. CDR1 and CDR2 from the germline V gene are LGHNA and YNFKEQ. The DNA of the CDR3 is TGTGCCAGCAGCCAACCCGAGAACCTGGGACAGAACATTCAGTACTTC. This sequence encodes CASSQPENLGQNIQYF.

The genes are TRBV5-8 and TRBJ1-2; D may be TRBD1 (6 bases). V shed 5 bases and J shed 4 bases, with 15 bases lying between them. Looked up from germline, CDR1 is SGHTS and CDR2 is YDEGEE. The CDR3 spans 14 residues. The CDR3 region has the DNA TGTGCCAGCAGTCCCGACAGGATATTCTATGGCTACACCTTC. This translates into CASSPDRIFYGYTF.

The genes are TRBV19 and TRBJ1-1; a possible D gene is TRBD1 (5 bases). This CDR3 has 14 residues. Per the germline V gene, CDR1 is LNHDA and CDR2 is SQIVND (reference sequence). Trimming took 8 bases from V and 2 from J, leaving 15 bases between them. The CDR3: CASLDRGGNTEAFF. The CDR3 DNA sequence: TGTGCCAGTCTGGACCGGGGGGGAAACACTGAAGCTTTCTTT.

V and J are TRBV5-1 and TRBJ2-5; TRBD1 is a possible D gene (6 bases). Trimming removed 0 bases at V and 4 bases at J, with 10 bases between. CDR1 is SGHRS and CDR2 is YFSETQ in the germline V gene. CDR3 length equals 14 residues. CDR3 DNA: TGCGCCAGCAGCTTGGACAGGGTGGGAGAGACCCAGTACTTC. This gives the protein CASSLDRVGETQYF.

The V gene is TRBV5-4, the J gene TRBJ1-6; a possible D gene is TRBD1 (5 bases). CDR1 and CDR2 from the germline V gene are SGHNT and YYREEE (reference sequence). The CDR3 runs to 15 residues. The V end lost 5 bases, the J end lost 6 bases, and 15 bases lay between the germline ends. In DNA, the CDR3 is TGTGCCAGCAGGAACCGGGGGGTGTTTAATTCACCCCTCCACTTT. Protein sequence: CASRNRGVFNSPLHF.

Concerning this clone: With only one base between it and a far larger clone, this is likely a read error. Other nucleotide sequences in the sample specify the same CDR3. The chain employs TRBV4-1 and TRBJ2-5; D possibly corresponds to TRBD2 (5 bases). Trimming pared 4 bases from V and 4 bases from J, leaving 16 bases between. Germline V gene sequence: CDR1 MGHRA, CDR2 YSYEKL. The CDR3 is 15 residues long. This CDR3 is CASSPEGQPRETQYF. As DNA, the CDR3 is TGCGCCAGCAGCCCCGAGGGCCAGCCCCGAGAGACCCAGTACTTC.

This clone occurred once. The DNA for the CDR3 is TGCGCCAGCAGCTTGGGATCCGGGGATCTACGGGTAGAGACCCAGTACTTC. It yields the protein CASSLGSGDLRVETQYF. The chain couples TRBV5-1 to TRBJ2-5, with a possible D match to TRBD2 (5 bases). The CDR3 covers 17 residues. V was pared by 0 bases and J by 4 bases, with 19 bases between. Germline V gene sequence: CDR1 SGHRS, CDR2 YFSETQ. The entire variable domain, with the rest obtained from reference TRBV5-1 and TRBJ2-5, is as follows: KAGVTQTPRYLIKTRGQQVTLSCSPISGHRSVSWYQQTPGQGLQFLFEYFSETQRNKGNFPGRFSGRQFSNSRSEMNVSTLELGDSALYLCASSLGSGDLRVETQYFGPGTRLLVL.

This clone was detected only a few times. This chain connects TRBV19 to TRBJ1-4, with 7 bases that match TRBD1. From germline, CDR1 is LNHDA and CDR2 SQIVND (reference sequence). This CDR3 is built from 14 residues. V was clipped by 5 bases and J by 3 bases; unmatched bases: 3. CDR3 in amino acids: CASSWDSPNEKLFF. CDR3 DNA sequence: TGTGCCAGTAGTTGGGACAGCCCTAATGAAAAACTGTTTTTT.

The rearrangement joins TRBV5-1 to TRBJ2-3; 14 bases map to TRBD2. From germline, CDR1 is SGHRS and CDR2 YFSETQ. The CDR3 extends over 17 amino acids. Trimming at V came to 2 bases and at J to 8 bases, leaving 10 bases not matched to a gene. CDR3 bases: TGCGCCAGCAGCTTTACCCCGACTAGCGGGGGGGGAGGTACGCAGTATTTT. Its translation: CASSFTPTSGGGGTQYF.

The chain is built from TRBV4-2 and TRBJ2-6, with 8 bases that match TRBD1. The CDR3 has 15 residues. V gave up 6 bases and J gave up 3 bases; unmatched junction bases: 4. In germline, CDR1 is LGHNA, CDR2 YNFKEQ. DNA of the CDR3: TGTGCCAGCAGGGCCAGGGGGCGTGGGGCCAACGTCCTGACTTTC. Translation: CASRARGRGANVLTF.

The chain has TRBV13 and TRBJ1-1, with a weak D call TRBD1 (5 bases). Between the trimmed V and J ends, which lost 0 bases and 5 bases, there was a span of 7 bases. The germline gives CDR1 PRHDT, CDR2 FYEKMQ (reference sequence). CDR3 length: 13 residues. The CDR3 DNA reads as TGTGCCAGCAGCTTAGGCAGGGTGACTGAAGCTTTCTTT. This gives the protein CASSLGRVTEAFF.

This chain connects TRBV7-9 to TRBJ1-2; perhaps TRBD1 as D (6 bases). The CDR3 extends over 11 amino acids. V lost 5 bases and J lost 10, with 11 bases in between. Germline V gene sequence: CDR1 SEHNR, CDR2 FQNEAQ (reference sequence). The CDR3 here is CASSQDRYYTF. The DNA for the CDR3 is TGTGCCAGCAGCCAGGACAGATACTACACCTTC.

The chain has TRBV2 and TRBJ1-2; 9 nucleotides match TRBD1. Germline V gives CDR1 SNHLY, CDR2 FYNNEI. This CDR3 is 14 amino acids long. With 9 bases clipped from V and 4 bases from J, the junction kept 9 bases outside the gene matches. CDR3 in DNA: TGTGCCAGAAAACAGGGGGCCCTTGGCTATGGCTACACCTTC. The encoded protein is CARKQGALGYGYTF.

The chain links TRBV10-2 to TRBJ1-2; 7 positions match TRBD1. In germline, CDR1 is WSHSY, CDR2 SAAADI. The CDR3 has 14 residues. Trimming took 3 bases from V and 8 from J; bases not matched to a gene: 9. CDR3 bases: TGCGCCAGCAGTGACAGGGGGTTAGTAATAGGCTACACCTTC. This encodes CASSDRGLVIGYTF.